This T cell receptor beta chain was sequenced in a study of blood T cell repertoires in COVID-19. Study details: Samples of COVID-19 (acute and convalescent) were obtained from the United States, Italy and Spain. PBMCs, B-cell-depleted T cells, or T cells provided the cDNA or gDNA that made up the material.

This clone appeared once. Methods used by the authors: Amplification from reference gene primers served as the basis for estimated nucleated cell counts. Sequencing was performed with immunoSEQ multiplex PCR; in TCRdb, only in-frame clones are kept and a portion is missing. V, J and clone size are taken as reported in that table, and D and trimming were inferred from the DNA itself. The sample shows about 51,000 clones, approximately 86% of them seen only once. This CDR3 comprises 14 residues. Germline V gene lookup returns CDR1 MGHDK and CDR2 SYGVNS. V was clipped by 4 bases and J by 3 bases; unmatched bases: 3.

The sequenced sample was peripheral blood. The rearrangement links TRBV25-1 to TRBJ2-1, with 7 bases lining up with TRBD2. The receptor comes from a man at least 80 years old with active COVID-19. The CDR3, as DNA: TGTGCCAGCAGTGCTAGCGGAGACTACAATGAGCAGTTCTTC. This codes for CASSASGDYNEQFF.